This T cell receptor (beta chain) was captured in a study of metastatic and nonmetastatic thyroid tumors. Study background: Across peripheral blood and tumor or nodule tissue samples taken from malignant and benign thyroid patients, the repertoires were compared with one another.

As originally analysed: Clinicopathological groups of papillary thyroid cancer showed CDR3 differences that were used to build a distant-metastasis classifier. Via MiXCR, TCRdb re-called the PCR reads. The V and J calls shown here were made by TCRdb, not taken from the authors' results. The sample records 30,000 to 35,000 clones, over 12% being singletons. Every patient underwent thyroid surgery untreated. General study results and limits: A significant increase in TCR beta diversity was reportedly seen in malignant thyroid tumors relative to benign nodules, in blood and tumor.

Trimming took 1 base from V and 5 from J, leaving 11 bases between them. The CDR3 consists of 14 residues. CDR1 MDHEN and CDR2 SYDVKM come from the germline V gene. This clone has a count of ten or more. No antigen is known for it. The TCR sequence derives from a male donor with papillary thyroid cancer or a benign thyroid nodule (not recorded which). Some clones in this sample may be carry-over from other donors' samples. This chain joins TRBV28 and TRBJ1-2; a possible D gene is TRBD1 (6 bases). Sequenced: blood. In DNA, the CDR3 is TGTGCCAGCAGTTTATTGACAGGAATTTATGGCTACACCTTC. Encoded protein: CASSLLTGIYGYTF.